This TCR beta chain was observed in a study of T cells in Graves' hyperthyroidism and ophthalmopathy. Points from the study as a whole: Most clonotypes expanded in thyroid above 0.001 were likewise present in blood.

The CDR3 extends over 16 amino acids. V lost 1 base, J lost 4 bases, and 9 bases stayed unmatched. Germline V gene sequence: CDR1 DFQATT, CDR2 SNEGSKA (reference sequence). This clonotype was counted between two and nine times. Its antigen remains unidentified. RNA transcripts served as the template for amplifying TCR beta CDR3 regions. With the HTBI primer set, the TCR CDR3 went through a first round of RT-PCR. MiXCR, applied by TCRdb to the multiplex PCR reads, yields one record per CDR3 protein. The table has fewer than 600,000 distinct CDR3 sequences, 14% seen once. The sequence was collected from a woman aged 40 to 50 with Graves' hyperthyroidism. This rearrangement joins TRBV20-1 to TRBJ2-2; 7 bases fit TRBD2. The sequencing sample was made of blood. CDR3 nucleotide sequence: TGCAGTGCTAGAGTCCCCGGGACTATCGTCACCGGGGAGCTGTTTTTT. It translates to CSARVPGTIVTGELFF.